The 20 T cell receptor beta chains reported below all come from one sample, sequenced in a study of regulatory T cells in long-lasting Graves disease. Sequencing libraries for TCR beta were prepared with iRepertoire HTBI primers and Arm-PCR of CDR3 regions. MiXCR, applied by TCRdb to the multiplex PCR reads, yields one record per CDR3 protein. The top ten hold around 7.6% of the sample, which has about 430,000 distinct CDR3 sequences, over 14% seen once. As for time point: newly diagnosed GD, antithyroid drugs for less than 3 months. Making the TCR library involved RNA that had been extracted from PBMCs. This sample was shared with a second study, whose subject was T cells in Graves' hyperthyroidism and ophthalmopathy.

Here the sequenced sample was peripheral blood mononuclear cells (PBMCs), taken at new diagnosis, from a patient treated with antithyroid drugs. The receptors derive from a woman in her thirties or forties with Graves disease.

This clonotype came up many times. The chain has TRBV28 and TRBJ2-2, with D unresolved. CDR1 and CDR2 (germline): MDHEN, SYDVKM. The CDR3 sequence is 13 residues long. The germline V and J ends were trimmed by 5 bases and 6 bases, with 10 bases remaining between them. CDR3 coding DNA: TGTGCCAGCAGTCCCGAATGGGCCGGGGAGCTGTTTTTT. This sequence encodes CASSPEWAGELFF.

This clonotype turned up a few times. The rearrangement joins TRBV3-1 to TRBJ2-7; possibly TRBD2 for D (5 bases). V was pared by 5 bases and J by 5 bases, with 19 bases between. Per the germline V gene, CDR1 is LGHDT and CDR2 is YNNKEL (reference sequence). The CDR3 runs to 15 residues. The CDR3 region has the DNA TGTGCCAGCAGCGTGGCCTGGGCGGGTAGTCACGAGCAGTACTTC. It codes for CASSVAWAGSHEQYF.

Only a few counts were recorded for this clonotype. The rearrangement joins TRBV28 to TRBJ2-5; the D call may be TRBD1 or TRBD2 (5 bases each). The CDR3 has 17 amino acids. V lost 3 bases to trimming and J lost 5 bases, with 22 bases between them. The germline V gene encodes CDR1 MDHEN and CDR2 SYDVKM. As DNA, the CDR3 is TGTGCCAGCAGTTTTGGGGTTAGCGTGGGGGTGAGGGAGACCCAGTACTTC. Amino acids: CASSFGVSVGVRETQYF.

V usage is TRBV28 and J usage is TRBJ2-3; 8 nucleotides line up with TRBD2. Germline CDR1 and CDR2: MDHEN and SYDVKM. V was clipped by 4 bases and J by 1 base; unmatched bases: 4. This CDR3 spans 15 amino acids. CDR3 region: CASSSFSGGTDTQYF. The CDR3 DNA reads TGTGCCAGCAGTTCCTTTAGCGGGGGCACAGATACGCAGTATTTT.

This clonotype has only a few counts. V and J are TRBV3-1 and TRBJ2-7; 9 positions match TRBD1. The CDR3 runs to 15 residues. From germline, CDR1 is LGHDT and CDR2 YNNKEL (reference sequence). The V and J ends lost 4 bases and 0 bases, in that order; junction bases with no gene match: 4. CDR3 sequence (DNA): TGTGCCAGCAGCCCTTGGGACAGGGTCTCCTACGAGCAGTACTTC. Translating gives CASSPWDRVSYEQYF.

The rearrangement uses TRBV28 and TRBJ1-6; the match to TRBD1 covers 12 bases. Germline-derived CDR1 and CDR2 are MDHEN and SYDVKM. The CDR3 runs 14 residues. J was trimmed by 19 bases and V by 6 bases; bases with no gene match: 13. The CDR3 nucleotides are TGTGCCAGCAGACGCCGGGACAGGGGGCCCCAGAGGCACTTT. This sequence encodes CASRRRDRGPQRHF.

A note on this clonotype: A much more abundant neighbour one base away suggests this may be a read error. The CDR3 DNA follows: TGTACCACCAGTGATTTTAACACCGGGGAGCTGTTTTTT. Translating it yields CTTSDFNTGELFF. The genes are TRBV24-1 and TRBJ2-2, with D unresolved. This CDR3 has 13 residues. Germline V lookup: CDR1 KGHDR, CDR2 SFDVKD.

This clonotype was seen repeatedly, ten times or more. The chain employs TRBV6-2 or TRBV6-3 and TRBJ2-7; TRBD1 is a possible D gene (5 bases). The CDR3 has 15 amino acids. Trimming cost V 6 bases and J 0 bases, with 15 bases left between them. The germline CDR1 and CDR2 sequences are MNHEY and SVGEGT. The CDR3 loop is CASRPRQMSSYEQYF. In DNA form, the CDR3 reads TGTGCCAGCAGACCTCGACAGATGTCCTCCTACGAGCAGTACTTC.

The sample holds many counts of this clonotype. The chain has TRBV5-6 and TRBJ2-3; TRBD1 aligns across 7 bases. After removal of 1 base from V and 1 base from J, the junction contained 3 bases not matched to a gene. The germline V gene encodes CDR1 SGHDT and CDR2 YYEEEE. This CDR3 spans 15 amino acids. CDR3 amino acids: CASSLRQGGTDTQYF. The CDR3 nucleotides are TGTGCCAGCAGCTTGAGGCAGGGGGGCACAGATACGCAGTATTTT. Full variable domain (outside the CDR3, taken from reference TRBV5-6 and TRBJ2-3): DAGVTQSPTHLIKTRGQQVTLRCSPKSGHDTVSWYQQALGQGPQFIFQYYEEEERQRGNFPDRFSGHQFPNYSSELNVNALLLGDSALYLCASSLRQGGTDTQYFGPGTRLTVL.

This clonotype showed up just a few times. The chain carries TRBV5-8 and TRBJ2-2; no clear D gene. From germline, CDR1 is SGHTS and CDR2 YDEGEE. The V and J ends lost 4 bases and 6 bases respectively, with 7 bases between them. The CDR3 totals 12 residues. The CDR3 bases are TGTGCCAGCAGCAATGTCCCCGGGGAGCTGTTTTTT. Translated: CASSNVPGELFF.

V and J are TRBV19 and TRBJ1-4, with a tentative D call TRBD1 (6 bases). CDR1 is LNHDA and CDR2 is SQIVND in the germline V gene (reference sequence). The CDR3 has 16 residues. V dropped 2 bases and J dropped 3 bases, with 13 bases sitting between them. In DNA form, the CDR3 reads TGTGCCAGTAGTATAACCACAGGGTGGTCTAATGAAAAACTGTTTTTT. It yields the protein CASSITTGWSNEKLFF.

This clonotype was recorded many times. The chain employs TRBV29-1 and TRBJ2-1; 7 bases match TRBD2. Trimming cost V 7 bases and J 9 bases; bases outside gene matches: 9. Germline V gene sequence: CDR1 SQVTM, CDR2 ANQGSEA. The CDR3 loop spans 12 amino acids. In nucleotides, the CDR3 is TGCAGCGCCTCCCAGACGGGAGGTGAGCAGTTCTTC. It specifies CSASQTGGEQFF.

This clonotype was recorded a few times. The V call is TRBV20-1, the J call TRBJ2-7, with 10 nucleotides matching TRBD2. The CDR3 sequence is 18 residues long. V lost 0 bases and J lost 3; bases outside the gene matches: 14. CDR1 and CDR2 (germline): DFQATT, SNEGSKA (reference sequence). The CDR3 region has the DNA TGCAGTGCTAGAGATCGAGCTAGCGGGAGTGGGGACCACTACGAGCAGTACTTC. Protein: CSARDRASGSGDHYEQYF.

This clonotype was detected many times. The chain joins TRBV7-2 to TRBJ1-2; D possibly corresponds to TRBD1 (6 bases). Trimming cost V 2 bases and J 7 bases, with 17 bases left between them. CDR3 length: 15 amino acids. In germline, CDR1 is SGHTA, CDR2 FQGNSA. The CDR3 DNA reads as TGTGCCAGCAGCTTAAGGGACACTCCTGTGGGTGGCTACACCTTC. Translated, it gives CASSLRDTPVGGYTF.

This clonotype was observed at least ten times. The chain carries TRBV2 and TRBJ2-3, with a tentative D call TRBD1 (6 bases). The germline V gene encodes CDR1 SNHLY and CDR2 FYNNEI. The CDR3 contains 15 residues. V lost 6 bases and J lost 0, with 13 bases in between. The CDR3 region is CASSHDRTSTDTQYF. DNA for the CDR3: TGTGCCAGCAGCCATGACAGGACCAGCACAGATACGCAGTATTTT. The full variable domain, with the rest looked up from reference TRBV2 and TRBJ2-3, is EPEVTQTPSHQVTQMGQEVILRCVPISNHLYFYWYRQILGQKVEFLVSFYNNEISEKSEIFDDQFSVERPDGSNFTLKIRSTKLEDSAMYFCASSHDRTSTDTQYFGPGTRLTVL.

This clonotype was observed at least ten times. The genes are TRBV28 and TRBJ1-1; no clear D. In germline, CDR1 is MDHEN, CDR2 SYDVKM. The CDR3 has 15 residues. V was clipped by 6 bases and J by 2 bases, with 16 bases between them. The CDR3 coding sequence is TGTGCCAGCAGCCAACAATTAGCAGCCAACACTGAAGCTTTCTTT. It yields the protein CASSQQLAANTEAFF.

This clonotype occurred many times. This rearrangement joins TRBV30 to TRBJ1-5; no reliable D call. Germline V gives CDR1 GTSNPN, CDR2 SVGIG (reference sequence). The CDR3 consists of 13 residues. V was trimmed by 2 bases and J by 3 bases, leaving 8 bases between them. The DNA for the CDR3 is TGTGCCTGGAGTACGGGATACAATCAGCCCCAGCATTTT. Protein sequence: CAWSTGYNQPQHF.

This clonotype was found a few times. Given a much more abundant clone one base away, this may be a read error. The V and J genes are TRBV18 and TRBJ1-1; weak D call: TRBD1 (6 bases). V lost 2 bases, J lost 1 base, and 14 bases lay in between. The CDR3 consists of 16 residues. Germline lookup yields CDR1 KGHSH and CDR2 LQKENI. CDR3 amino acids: CASSPSNRVGNTEAFF. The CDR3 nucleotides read TGTGCCAGCTCACCATCGAACAGGGTGGGGAACACTGAAGCTTTCTTT. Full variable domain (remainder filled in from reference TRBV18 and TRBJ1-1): NAGVMQNPRHLVRRRGQEARLRCSPMKGHSHVYWYRQLPEEGLKFMVYLQKENIIDESGMPKERFSAEFPKEGPSILRIQQVVRGDSAAYFCASSPSNRVGNTEAFFGQGTRLTVV.

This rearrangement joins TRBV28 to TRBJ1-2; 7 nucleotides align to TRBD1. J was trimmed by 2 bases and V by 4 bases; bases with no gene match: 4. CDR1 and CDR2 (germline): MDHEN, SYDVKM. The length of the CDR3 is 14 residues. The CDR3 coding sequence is TGTGCCAGCAGTTCGCCGGGACAGAACTATGGCTACACCTTC. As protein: CASSSPGQNYGYTF.

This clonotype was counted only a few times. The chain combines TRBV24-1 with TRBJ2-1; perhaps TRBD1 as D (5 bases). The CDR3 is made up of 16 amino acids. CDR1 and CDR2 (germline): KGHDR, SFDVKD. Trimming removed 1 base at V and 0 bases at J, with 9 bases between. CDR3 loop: CATSDFREPSYNEQFF. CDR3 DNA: TGTGCCACCAGTGATTTCAGGGAACCCTCCTACAATGAGCAGTTCTTC.